The 21 T cell receptor beta chains below come from one sample, sequenced in a study of CD8 T cells in Susac syndrome. Random hexamers primed reverse transcription of about 0.45 to 1 ug RNA. MiXCR, run by TCRdb on the immunoSEQ multiplex PCR reads, gives a single entry per CDR3 protein. The profile shows under 200,000 distinct CDR3 sequences, 91% of them singletons. The sequenced sample consisted of CD4+ T cells from PBMCs. The origin of the receptors is a human donor with Susac syndrome.

The J gene is TRBJ1-2, the V gene TRBV2; the D is unclear. CDR3 length equals 12 residues. CDR1 is SNHLY and CDR2 is FYNNEI in the germline V gene. Deletions cut 3 bases from V and 8 bases from J, with 10 bases between. CDR3: CASSEWVEGYTF. The CDR3 DNA reads TGTGCCAGCAGTGAGTGGGTTGAAGGCTACACCTTC.

The chain links TRBV2 to TRBJ2-3, with D uncertain. CDR1 and CDR2 (germline): SNHLY, FYNNEI. This CDR3 comprises 14 residues. V was shortened by 5 bases and J by 1 base, with 10 bases between the two germline ends. CDR3 loop: CASSPGRRTDTQYF. The CDR3 DNA reads TGTGCCAGCAGTCCTGGTCGACGCACAGATACGCAGTATTTT.

The chain combines TRBV18 with TRBJ2-7; D gene uncertain. In germline, CDR1 is KGHSH, CDR2 LQKENI. The ends were cut back, 2 bases at V and 3 bases at J, with 8 bases in the middle. The CDR3 covers 13 residues. As DNA, the CDR3 is TGTGCCAGCTCACCAAGGGATATCTACGAGCAGTACTTC. It codes for CASSPRDIYEQYF.

The genes are TRBV12-3 or TRBV12-4 and TRBJ2-1, with TRBD2 matching over 7 bases. The CDR3 is made up of 12 amino acids. V lost 2 bases, J lost 10 bases, and 2 bases stayed unmatched. The CDR3 sequence is CASSLIGGEQFF. The CDR3 nucleotides read TGTGCCAGCAGTTTAATCGGGGGGGAGCAGTTCTTC.

The chain recombines TRBV14 with TRBJ1-6, with D hard to call. The CDR3 consists of 15 residues. V was shortened by 1 base and J by 9 bases, with 13 bases between the two germline ends. Germline CDR1 reads SGHDN; CDR2 reads FVKESK. CDR3 DNA: TGTGCCAGCAGCCAAGGAGGCCTGACGATTTCACCCCTCCACTTT. As protein: CASSQGGLTISPLHF.

The chain recombines TRBV5-1 with TRBJ2-3; D not resolved. This CDR3 is built from 13 residues. V lost 1 base and J 2 bases, leaving 5 bases between the germline ends. CDR1 and CDR2 (germline): SGHRS, YFSETQ. CDR3 in amino acids: CASSLRITDTQYF. In DNA form, the CDR3 reads TGCGCCAGCAGCTTGCGGATCACAGATACGCAGTATTTT.

The chain couples TRBV6-5 to TRBJ1-4; D gene ambiguous. The CDR3 extends over 12 amino acids. Germline assignment: CDR1 MNHEY and CDR2 SVGAGI. Trimming cost V 4 bases and J 5 bases, with 5 bases left between them. CDR3 residues: CASSSSNEKLFF. CDR3 nucleotide sequence: TGTGCCAGCAGTTCCTCGAATGAAAAACTGTTTTTT.

The chain has TRBV7-9 and TRBJ1-1; D not certain. V gave up 4 bases and J gave up 9 bases, with 6 bases separating them. Germline CDR1 is SEHNR and CDR2 is FQNEAQ (reference sequence). CDR3 size: 10 residues. The CDR3 nucleotides are TGTGCCAGCAGCTCCCGGAAAGCTTTCTTT. Translated, it gives CASSSRKAFF.

The rearrangement joins TRBV29-1 to TRBJ1-2; D is unclear. In germline, CDR1 is SQVTM, CDR2 ANQGSEA. Between the trimmed V and J ends, which lost 0 bases and 11 bases, there was a span of 16 bases. The CDR3 contains 13 residues. The CDR3 spells CSVEDQRGVVYTF. CDR3 sequence (DNA): TGCAGCGTTGAAGATCAACGGGGAGTGGTGTACACCTTC.

The chain employs TRBV20-1 and TRBJ2-3; 10 bases agree with TRBD2. Per germline, CDR1 DFQATT and CDR2 SNEGSKA (reference sequence). The junction had 9 bases not matched to a gene; V was cut back by 2 bases and J by 4 bases. This CDR3 spans 16 amino acids. CDR3 sequence: CSARTPSGSFADTQYF. The CDR3 DNA reads as TGCAGTGCTAGAACCCCTAGCGGGAGTTTCGCAGATACGCAGTATTTT.

V gene TRBV5-6 combines with J gene TRBJ2-1, with 7 nucleotides matching TRBD1. Germline V gene lookup returns CDR1 SGHDT and CDR2 YYEEEE. The CDR3 runs to 13 residues. Trimming removed 4 bases from V and 4 bases from J; junction bases left unmatched: 2. In nucleotides, the CDR3 is TGTGCCAGCAGCGGGACAGTGTACAATGAGCAGTTCTTC. Its translation is CASSGTVYNEQFF.

This clonotype was observed a handful of times. This sequence joins TRBV2 and TRBJ2-1; 9 bases are shared with TRBD2. CDR3 length equals 15 residues. Germline values: CDR1 SNHLY, CDR2 FYNNEI. Germline trimming cut 6 bases from V and 4 bases from J; bases unmatched to any gene: 7. CDR3 DNA: TGTGCCAGCAGCCCTACCAGCGGGGGGTACAATGAGCAGTTCTTC. Protein: CASSPTSGGYNEQFF.

The rearrangement uses TRBV3-1 and TRBJ2-1; 12 bases align to TRBD2. This CDR3 has 15 amino acids. V gave up 5 bases and J gave up 8 bases; unmatched junction bases: 7. Germline V gives CDR1 LGHDT, CDR2 YNNKEL (reference sequence). The CDR3, as DNA: TGTGCCAGCAGCGACCTAGCGGGAGGGGTTGATGAGCAGTTCTTC. This sequence encodes CASSDLAGGVDEQFF.

V and J are TRBV19 and TRBJ1-2; perhaps TRBD1 as D (6 bases). The CDR3 is 11 amino acids. V dropped 6 bases and J dropped 7 bases, with 9 bases sitting between them. Germline V gene data show CDR1 as LNHDA and CDR2 as SQIVND (reference sequence). CDR3: CASSNRAGYTF. The CDR3 DNA reads TGTGCCAGTAGCAACAGGGCTGGCTACACCTTC. Full variable domain (missing parts from reference TRBV19 and TRBJ1-2): DGGITQSPKYLFRKEGQNVTLSCEQNLNHDAMYWYRQDPGQGLRLIYYSQIVNDFQKGDIAEGYSVSREKKESFPLTVTSAQKNPTAFYLCASSNRAGYTFGSGTRLTVV.

The chain combines TRBV20-1 with TRBJ2-1, with unresolved D. The CDR3 is 15 amino acids. V gave up 0 bases and J gave up 9 bases, with 18 bases separating them. Germline CDR1 DFQATT, CDR2 SNEGSKA (reference sequence). CDR3 sequence: CSARDEVAYSGEQFF. The CDR3 DNA reads as TGCAGTGCTAGAGATGAGGTAGCCTACTCCGGTGAGCAGTTCTTC.

J is TRBJ2-7 and V is TRBV6-2 or TRBV6-3; unclear D gene. In germline, CDR1 is MNHEY, CDR2 SVGEGT. The V end was cut by 6 bases, the J end by 5 bases, with 8 bases between. The CDR3 extends over 11 amino acids. The CDR3 DNA reads TGTGCCAGCAGCTTCCATGACGAGCAGTACTTC. The encoded protein is CASSFHDEQYF.

The chain uses TRBV30 and TRBJ2-3; D possibly matches TRBD1 or TRBD2 (5 bases each). Germline assignment: CDR1 GTSNPN and CDR2 SVGIG (reference sequence). The V end lost 1 base, the J end lost 2 bases, and 7 bases lay between the germline ends. The CDR3 sequence is 13 residues long. CDR3 bases: TGTGCCTGGAGTGGGGGGATCACAGATACGCAGTATTTT. Its translation is CAWSGGITDTQYF.

This clonotype came up once. V gene TRBV28 combines with J gene TRBJ1-2; D is unclear. The CDR3 is 15 residues long. Germline-derived CDR1 and CDR2 are MDHEN and SYDVKM. Trimming took off 1 base at V and 1 base at J, with 10 bases between the two ends. CDR3 in amino acids: CASSLYLGYNYGYTF. In DNA form, the CDR3 reads TGTGCCAGCAGTTTATATCTGGGGTATAACTATGGCTACACCTTC.

The chain carries TRBV9 and TRBJ2-3; D possibly corresponds to TRBD1 (5 bases). The CDR3 has 14 amino acids. CDR1 is SGDLS, CDR2 YYNGEE, per germline. V gave up 5 bases and J gave up 2 bases, with 12 bases separating them. CDR3 sequence (DNA): TGTGCCAGCAGGGCGGCAGGGTCCACAGATACGCAGTATTTT. This encodes CASRAAGSTDTQYF.

The genes are TRBV6-5 and TRBJ2-2, with TRBD1 identical over 9 bases. Germline lookup yields CDR1 MNHEY and CDR2 SVGAGI. The CDR3 consists of 14 residues. Trimming removed 8 bases from V and 5 bases from J; junction bases left unmatched: 6. The DNA for the CDR3 is TGTGCCAGCTCGGGACAGGGTGGTACCGGGGAGCTGTTTTTT. It specifies CASSGQGGTGELFF.

J is TRBJ1-1 and V is TRBV11-2, with D perhaps matching TRBD1 (6 bases). The CDR3 has 12 amino acids. Trimming took 2 bases from V and 8 from J, leaving 9 bases between them. Germline loops: CDR1 SGHAT, CDR2 FQNNGV. This chain's CDR3 is CASSLNRVEAFF. As DNA, the CDR3 is TGTGCCAGCAGCTTAAACAGGGTAGAAGCTTTCTTT.